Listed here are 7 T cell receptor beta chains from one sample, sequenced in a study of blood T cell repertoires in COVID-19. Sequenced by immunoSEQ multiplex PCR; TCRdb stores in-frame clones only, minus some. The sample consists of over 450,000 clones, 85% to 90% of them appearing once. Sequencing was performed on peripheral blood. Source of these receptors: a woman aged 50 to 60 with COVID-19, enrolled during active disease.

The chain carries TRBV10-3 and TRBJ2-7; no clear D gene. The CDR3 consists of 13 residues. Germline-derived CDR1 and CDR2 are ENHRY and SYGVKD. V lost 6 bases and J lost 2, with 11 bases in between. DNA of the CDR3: TGTGCCATCAGCGGCATCGAGGCCTACGAGCAGTACTTC. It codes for CAISGIEAYEQYF.

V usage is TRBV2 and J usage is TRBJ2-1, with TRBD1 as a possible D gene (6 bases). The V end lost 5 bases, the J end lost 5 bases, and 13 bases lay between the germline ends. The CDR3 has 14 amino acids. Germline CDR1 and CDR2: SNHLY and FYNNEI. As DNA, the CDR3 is TGTGCCAGCAGTAGGGTATCAGGGGACAATGAGCAGTTCTTC. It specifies CASSRVSGDNEQFF.

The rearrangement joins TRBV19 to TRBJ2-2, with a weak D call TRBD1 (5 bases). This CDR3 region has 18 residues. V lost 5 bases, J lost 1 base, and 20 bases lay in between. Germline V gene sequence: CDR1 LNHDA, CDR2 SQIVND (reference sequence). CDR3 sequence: CASSHPWGREGNTGELFF. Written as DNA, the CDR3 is TGTGCCAGTAGTCACCCCTGGGGCAGGGAAGGGAACACCGGGGAGCTGTTTTTT.

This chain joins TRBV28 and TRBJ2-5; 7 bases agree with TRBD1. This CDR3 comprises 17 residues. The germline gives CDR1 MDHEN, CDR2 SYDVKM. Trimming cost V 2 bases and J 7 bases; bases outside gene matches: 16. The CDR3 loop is CASSLTGATSFTPTQYF. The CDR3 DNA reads TGTGCCAGCAGTTTAACAGGGGCGACGTCCTTCACCCCGACCCAGTACTTC.

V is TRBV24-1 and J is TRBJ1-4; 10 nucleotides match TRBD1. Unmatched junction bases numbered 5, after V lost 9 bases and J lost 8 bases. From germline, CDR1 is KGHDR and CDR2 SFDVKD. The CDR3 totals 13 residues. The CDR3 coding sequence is TGTGCCACCGGGACAGGGGTGGGCGAAAAACTGTTTTTT. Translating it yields CATGTGVGEKLFF.

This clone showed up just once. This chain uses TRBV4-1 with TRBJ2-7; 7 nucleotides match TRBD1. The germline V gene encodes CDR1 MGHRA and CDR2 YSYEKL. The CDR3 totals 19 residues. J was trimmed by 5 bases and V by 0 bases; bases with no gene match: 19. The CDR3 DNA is TGCGCCAGCAGCCAAGATCAGGTTAGGCTACGAGACAGGGACCACGAGCAGTACTTC. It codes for CASSQDQVRLRDRDHEQYF.

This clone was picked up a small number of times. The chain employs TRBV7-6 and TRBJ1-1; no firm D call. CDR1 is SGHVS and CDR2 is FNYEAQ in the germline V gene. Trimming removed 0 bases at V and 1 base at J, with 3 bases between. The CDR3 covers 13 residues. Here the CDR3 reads CASSLAGNTEAFF. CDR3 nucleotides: TGTGCCAGCAGCTTAGCCGGGAACACTGAAGCTTTCTTT. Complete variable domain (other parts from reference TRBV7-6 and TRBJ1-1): GAGVSQSPRYKVTKRGQDVALRCDPISGHVSLYWYRQALGQGPEFLTYFNYEAQQDKSGLPNDRFSAERPEGSISTLTIQRTEQRDSAMYRCASSLAGNTEAFFGQGTRLTVV.